A single sample is the source of the 32 T cell receptor beta chains below, sequenced in a study of T cell responses to AZD1222 COVID-19 vaccine. Profiled with immunoSEQ multiplex PCR; TCRdb holds only in-frame clones, not every one. In the table there are around 140,000 clones, 80% to 95% of which are singletons. This material consisted of peripheral blood, taken on day 0 of AZD1222 vaccination. Receptors were obtained from an adult in good health.

The rearrangement links TRBV5-1 to TRBJ2-2; TRBD2 matches at 10 bases. This CDR3 has 16 amino acids. V was clipped by 0 bases and J by 5 bases; unmatched bases: 4. Looked up from germline, CDR1 is SGHRS and CDR2 is YFSETQ. CDR3 region: CASSLGGLAPTGELFF. Written as DNA, the CDR3 is TGCGCCAGCAGCTTGGGGGGACTAGCGCCGACCGGGGAGCTGTTTTTT.

The chain is built from TRBV27 and TRBJ1-5, with D tentatively TRBD1 (5 bases). Germline assignment: CDR1 MNHEY and CDR2 SMNVEV (reference sequence). CDR3 size: 15 residues. The ends were cut back, 5 bases at V and 2 bases at J, with 13 bases in the middle. The CDR3 reads CASSVGGEGNQPQHF. DNA for the CDR3: TGTGCCAGCAGTGTCGGAGGGGAGGGCAATCAGCCCCAGCATTTT.

The chain couples TRBV5-6 to TRBJ1-1, with 8 bases fitting TRBD1. The CDR3 runs to 14 residues. Germline V gives CDR1 SGHDT, CDR2 YYEEEE. V was pared by 2 bases and J by 0 bases, with 0 bases of the junction left unmatched. The CDR3 nucleotides are TGTGCCAGCAGCTTCAGGGGGCTGAACACTGAAGCTTTCTTT. Its protein product is CASSFRGLNTEAFF.

The V and J genes are TRBV7-9 and TRBJ2-7, with D possibly matching TRBD2 (5 bases). The length of the CDR3 is 16 residues. Germline V gene lookup returns CDR1 SEHNR and CDR2 FQNEAQ (reference sequence). V was shortened by 4 bases and J by 1 base, with 17 bases between the two germline ends. Here the CDR3 reads CASSSTRTLISYEQYF. The CDR3 DNA reads TGTGCCAGCAGCTCCACCCGGACTTTGATTTCCTACGAGCAGTACTTC. The whole variable domain, remainder taken from reference TRBV7-9 and TRBJ2-7, is DTGVSQNPRHKITKRGQNVTFRCDPISEHNRLYWYRQTLGQGPEFLTYFQNEAQLEKSRLLSDRFSAERPKGSFSTLEIQRTEQGDSAMYLCASSSTRTLISYEQYFGPGTRLTVT.

The chain recombines TRBV9 with TRBJ1-4, with D tentatively TRBD1 (5 bases). V was pared by 4 bases and J by 4 bases, with 8 bases between. This CDR3 contains 13 residues. Per germline, CDR1 SGDLS and CDR2 YYNGEE. CDR3 sequence: CASSNGGNEKLFF. Here the CDR3 DNA reads TGTGCCAGCAGCAACGGGGGTAATGAAAAACTGTTTTTT.

This clone was picked up one time. The gene calls are TRBV10-3 and TRBJ2-4; 9 bases line up with TRBD2. V trimming: 1 base; J trimming: 5 bases; junction bases outside the gene matches: 3. This CDR3 has 15 residues. CDR1 is ENHRY and CDR2 is SYGVKD in the germline V gene. In DNA form, the CDR3 reads TGTGCCATCAGTGAGTTAGCGGGAGAACAAAACATTCAGTACTTC. The encoded protein is CAISELAGEQNIQYF.

The rearrangement links TRBV6-5 to TRBJ1-1; D uncertain. Germline V lookup: CDR1 MNHEY, CDR2 SVGAGI. V lost 9 bases to trimming and J lost 5 bases, with 7 bases between them. This CDR3 has 10 amino acids. DNA for the CDR3: TGTGCCAGTGGGCGGACTGAAGCTTTCTTT. It yields the protein CASGRTEAFF.

This chain joins TRBV5-1 and TRBJ1-3; 9 bases align to TRBD1. CDR3 length: 17 amino acids. Germline loops: CDR1 SGHRS, CDR2 YFSETQ. Trimming cost V 2 bases and J 7 bases; bases outside gene matches: 13. CDR3 protein: CASSFYPPGQGGNTIYF. Here the CDR3 DNA reads TGCGCCAGCAGCTTTTACCCACCGGGACAGGGAGGGAACACCATATATTTT.

For the CDR3, the DNA is TGTGCCAGCAGCCACACGGGGGGGGACCCCGCCGAGCAGTACTTC. This encodes CASSHTGGDPAEQYF. This sequence joins TRBV11-2 and TRBJ2-7; 8 bases fit TRBD2. Germline CDR1 is SGHAT and CDR2 is FQNNGV. V was clipped by 5 bases and J by 6 bases; unmatched bases: 12. This CDR3 is built from 15 residues.

The rearrangement joins TRBV28 to TRBJ1-1; 9 bases are shared with TRBD1. CDR3 size: 16 residues. V shed 6 bases, J shed 1 base, and the junction held 9 bases outside the gene matches. Germline V gene sequence: CDR1 MDHEN, CDR2 SYDVKM. The DNA for the CDR3 is TGTGCCAGCAGCAACGGGGGGACAGGGCCGAACACTGAAGCTTTCTTT. Residues: CASSNGGTGPNTEAFF.

A few counts support this clone. The chain employs TRBV19 and TRBJ1-3; TRBD1 agrees at 8 bases. From germline, CDR1 is LNHDA and CDR2 SQIVND (reference sequence). The length of the CDR3 is 14 residues. V was clipped by 3 bases and J by 2 bases; unmatched bases: 0. The DNA of the CDR3 is TGTGCCAGTAGTATCAGGGGGCCTGGAAACACCATATATTTT. Protein product: CASSIRGPGNTIYF.

The chain couples TRBV5-1 to TRBJ1-4; D is unresolved. Per the germline V gene, CDR1 is SGHRS and CDR2 is YFSETQ. The CDR3 runs 19 residues. Trimming stripped 4 bases from V and 9 bases from J, with 31 bases between. The CDR3 DNA reads as TGCGCCAGCAGCCCAGGACTTTCCGGCTCCGGCCCCTCCGGGAAAAAACTGTTTTTT. Protein product: CASSPGLSGSGPSGKKLFF.

The chain recombines TRBV7-9 with TRBJ1-1, with TRBD1 matching 9 bases. V shed 1 base and J 2 bases; nucleotides not matched to a gene: 14. Germline CDR1 reads SEHNR; CDR2 reads FQNEAQ (reference sequence). The CDR3 runs to 19 residues. CDR3 residues: CASSLVLLRQGVVNTEAFF. For the CDR3, the DNA is TGTGCCAGCAGCTTAGTCCTTCTTCGACAGGGGGTCGTTAACACTGAAGCTTTCTTT.

The V call is TRBV28, the J call TRBJ2-3; 13 nucleotides align to TRBD2. The length of the CDR3 is 16 residues. Germline lookup yields CDR1 MDHEN and CDR2 SYDVKM. V gave up 3 bases and J gave up 5 bases; unmatched junction bases: 5. CDR3 nucleotide sequence: TGTGCCAGCAGTTTCGGACTAGCGGGAGTTAAAGATACGCAGTATTTT. Encoded protein: CASSFGLAGVKDTQYF.

This chain uses TRBV30 with TRBJ2-3, with D hard to call. Trimming cost V 0 bases and J 0 bases, with 10 bases left between them. CDR1 GTSNPN and CDR2 SVGIG come from the germline V gene (reference sequence). CDR3 length: 15 amino acids. The CDR3 DNA follows: TGTGCCTGGAGTGTAGGGCCTCCGAGCACAGATACGCAGTATTTT. Protein sequence: CAWSVGPPSTDTQYF.

The CDR3 nucleotides are TGTGCCAGCAGCTCCGGACAGGGGGCGCCTGGGGCCAACGTCCTGACTTTC. Encoded protein: CASSSGQGAPGANVLTF. The V gene is TRBV11-2, the J gene TRBJ2-6; 11 bases match TRBD1. The CDR3 loop spans 17 amino acids. The J segment lost 2 bases and the V segment lost 4 bases, leaving 4 bases of the junction unmatched. Germline V gene sequence: CDR1 SGHAT, CDR2 FQNNGV.

V is TRBV5-1 and J is TRBJ2-1; 10 positions agree with TRBD1. The CDR3 extends over 14 amino acids. V lost 4 bases and J lost 7; bases outside the gene matches: 5. Germline CDR1 and CDR2: SGHRS and YFSETQ. CDR3 in DNA: TGCGCCAGCAGCCCGGACAGGGGGTCGAATGAGCAGTTCTTC. Amino acid sequence: CASSPDRGSNEQFF.

The J gene is TRBJ1-1, the V gene TRBV5-6; D is ambiguous. The CDR3 consists of 14 residues. Germline lookup yields CDR1 SGHDT and CDR2 YYEEEE. V dropped 0 bases and J dropped 5 bases, with 11 bases sitting between them. CDR3 residues: CASSLVSTATEAFF. The CDR3 DNA reads as TGTGCCAGCAGCTTGGTTTCCACCGCTACTGAAGCTTTCTTT.

The chain recombines TRBV3-1 (or the pseudogene TRBV3-2) with TRBJ2-3; D ambiguous. Trimming stripped 1 base from V and 0 bases from J, with 11 bases between. The CDR3 runs to 16 residues. Germline V gene sequence: CDR1 LGHDT, CDR2 YNNKEL (reference sequence). In DNA, the CDR3 is TGTGCCAGCAGCCAAGTTCTCCCTATTAGCACAGATACGCAGTATTTT. Its translation is CASSQVLPISTDTQYF.

This clone showed up just a few times. The rearrangement joins TRBV10-3 to TRBJ1-5; weak D call: TRBD1 (6 bases). CDR1 is ENHRY, CDR2 SYGVKD, per germline. This CDR3 contains 14 residues. V lost 10 bases and J lost 4, with 17 bases in between. The CDR3 bases are TGTGCCACCAGGGGTAATGAGCGAAATCAGCCCCAGCATTTT. This encodes CATRGNERNQPQHF.

The V and J genes are TRBV12-3 or TRBV12-4 and TRBJ1-2; no definite D call. With 10 bases removed from V and 4 bases from J, the gap between germline ends came to 10 bases. There are 11 residues in the CDR3. CDR3 DNA sequence: TGTGCCACCTCAGAGCTCTATGGCTACACCTTC. The encoded protein is CATSELYGYTF.

The DNA for the CDR3 is TGCAGTGCTAGTGCCAGCGGAAACACCATATATTTT. This encodes CSASASGNTIYF. The V call is TRBV20-1, the J call TRBJ1-3; D gene unclear. This CDR3 spans 12 amino acids. The germline CDR1 and CDR2 sequences are DFQATT and SNEGSKA (reference sequence). The V and J ends lost 3 bases and 4 bases respectively, with 7 bases between them.

The genes are TRBV18 and TRBJ2-5, with TRBD2 as a possible D gene (6 bases). Germline-derived CDR1 and CDR2 are KGHSH and LQKENI. This CDR3 spans 15 amino acids. Trimming shortened V by 6 bases and J by 2 bases, and 16 bases separated the two germline ends. CDR3 in DNA: TGTGCCAGCTCGAAACCGGGACTGCAGCAAGAGACCCAGTACTTC. Protein sequence: CASSKPGLQQETQYF.

V is TRBV1 and J is TRBJ2-1; TRBD2 reflects the table's D call only, with no check against the DNA. TRBV1 is a pseudogene segment. CDR3 length equals 17 residues. CDR3 DNA sequence: TGCACCAGCAGCCCCCCGGATAAGGAGGGCCTGGGGAATGAGCAGTTCTTC. This gives the protein CTSSPPDKEGLGNEQFF.

This rearrangement joins TRBV19 to TRBJ2-3, with D possibly being TRBD1 (6 bases). Germline lookup yields CDR1 LNHDA and CDR2 SQIVND (reference sequence). CDR3 length: 15 amino acids. V lost 0 bases to trimming and J lost 2 bases, with 9 bases between them. CDR3 region: CASSIETGYTDTQYF. In DNA form, the CDR3 reads TGTGCCAGTAGTATAGAAACAGGGTACACAGATACGCAGTATTTT.

V gene TRBV7-2 combines with J gene TRBJ2-3, with D unclear. This CDR3 contains 16 residues. Germline V lookup: CDR1 SGHTA, CDR2 FQGNSA. Trimming left V 2 bases short and J 4 bases short, with 16 bases between. The CDR3 spells CASSLIFRWSADTQYF. CDR3 sequence (DNA): TGTGCCAGCAGCTTAATTTTCAGGTGGAGCGCAGATACGCAGTATTTT.

This sequence joins TRBV3-1 (or the pseudogene TRBV3-2) and TRBJ2-1; 12 bases map to TRBD2. The CDR3 contains 15 residues. V was clipped by 3 bases and J by 6 bases; unmatched bases: 3. Germline V gene lookup returns CDR1 LGHDT and CDR2 YNNKEL (reference sequence). For the CDR3, the DNA is TGTGCCAGCAGCCACTCTAGCGGGAGGGCCAATGAGCAGTTCTTC. Its translation: CASSHSSGRANEQFF.

The J gene is TRBJ2-6, the V gene TRBV3-1 (or the pseudogene TRBV3-2); D remains ambiguous. CDR1 and CDR2 from the germline V gene are LGHDT and YNNKEL (reference sequence). Trimming cost V 4 bases and J 2 bases, with 6 bases left between them. The CDR3 totals 14 residues. The CDR3, as DNA: TGTGCCAGCAGCCCTGAGGCTGGGGCCAACGTCCTGACTTTC. It yields the protein CASSPEAGANVLTF.

This chain uses TRBV5-1 with TRBJ1-2; D unclear. The V end lost 0 bases, the J end lost 4 bases, and 16 bases lay between the germline ends. This CDR3 region has 16 residues. The germline CDR1 and CDR2 sequences are SGHRS and YFSETQ. CDR3 sequence reads: CASSLAVSRNRYGYTF. DNA of the CDR3: TGCGCCAGCAGCTTGGCCGTTAGCCGAAACCGCTATGGCTACACCTTC.

This clone was picked up a small number of times. The chain combines TRBV14 with TRBJ1-2; D perhaps matches TRBD1 (6 bases). V lost 2 bases and J lost 5, with 9 bases in between. The CDR3 loop spans 13 amino acids. The germline V gene encodes CDR1 SGHDN and CDR2 FVKESK. The CDR3 DNA reads as TGTGCCAGCAGCCAACTCAGGGGTTATGGCTACACCTTC. It yields the protein CASSQLRGYGYTF.

The chain joins TRBV7-9 to TRBJ2-7; D is possibly TRBD1 or TRBD2 (5 bases each). Trimming removed 5 bases at V and 2 bases at J, with 10 bases between. Germline CDR1 reads SEHNR; CDR2 reads FQNEAQ (reference sequence). The CDR3 sequence is 13 residues long. The CDR3 nucleotides are TGTGCCAGCAGCCGGGACGCGGCCTACGAGCAGTACTTC. Encoded protein: CASSRDAAYEQYF.

This clone was seen a few times. The V and J genes are TRBV7-2 and TRBJ1-2, with TRBD1 as a possible D gene (6 bases). The CDR3 runs 16 residues. Germline values: CDR1 SGHTA, CDR2 FQGNSA. The ends were cut back, 0 bases at V and 7 bases at J, with 18 bases in the middle. The CDR3: CASSLALGGAFAGYTF. The CDR3 coding sequence is TGTGCCAGCAGCTTAGCGCTTGGGGGCGCCTTTGCTGGCTACACCTTC.